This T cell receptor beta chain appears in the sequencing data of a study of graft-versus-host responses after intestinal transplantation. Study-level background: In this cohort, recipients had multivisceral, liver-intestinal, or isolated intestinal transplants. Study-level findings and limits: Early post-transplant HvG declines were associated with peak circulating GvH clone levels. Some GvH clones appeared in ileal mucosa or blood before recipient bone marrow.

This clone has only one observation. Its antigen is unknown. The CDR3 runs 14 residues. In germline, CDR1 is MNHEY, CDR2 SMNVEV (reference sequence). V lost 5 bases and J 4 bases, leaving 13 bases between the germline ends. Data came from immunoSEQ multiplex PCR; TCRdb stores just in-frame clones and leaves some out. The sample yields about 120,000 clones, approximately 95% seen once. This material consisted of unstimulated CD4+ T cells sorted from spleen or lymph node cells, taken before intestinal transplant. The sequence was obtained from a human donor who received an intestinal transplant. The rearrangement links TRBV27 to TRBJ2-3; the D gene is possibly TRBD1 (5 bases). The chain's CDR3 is CASSGADGSDTQYF. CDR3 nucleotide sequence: TGTGCCAGCAGTGGGGCAGACGGATCAGATACGCAGTATTTT.